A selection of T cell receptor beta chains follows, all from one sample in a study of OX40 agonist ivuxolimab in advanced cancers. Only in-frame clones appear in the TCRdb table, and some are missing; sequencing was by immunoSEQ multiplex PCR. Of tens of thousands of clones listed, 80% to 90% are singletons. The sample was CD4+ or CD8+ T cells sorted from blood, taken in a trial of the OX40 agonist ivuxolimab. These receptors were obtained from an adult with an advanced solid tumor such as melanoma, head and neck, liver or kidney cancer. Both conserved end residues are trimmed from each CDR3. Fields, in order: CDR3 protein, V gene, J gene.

cdr3_aa: ASSVGLVIGNEQF; v_call: TRBV5-4; j_call: TRBJ2-1
cdr3_aa: ASWTQGAGTGELF; v_call: TRBV2; j_call: TRBJ2-2
cdr3_aa: ASSPTAQAGHTIY; v_call: TRBV18; j_call: TRBJ1-3
cdr3_aa: ASSPPTGEKLF; v_call: TRBV11-2; j_call: TRBJ1-4
cdr3_aa: ASSISGTVTNEKLF; v_call: TRBV19; j_call: TRBJ1-4
cdr3_aa: ASSLESTSGRADIQY; v_call: TRBV4-1; j_call: TRBJ2-4
cdr3_aa: ASSPQPSTGSVTEAF; v_call: TRBV18; j_call: TRBJ1-1
cdr3_aa: ASSGQYNSPLH; v_call: TRBV2; j_call: TRBJ1-6
cdr3_aa: ASSLQGGRETQY; v_call: TRBV7-3; j_call: TRBJ2-5
cdr3_aa: AASGTSGRIDTQY; v_call: TRBV10-3; j_call: TRBJ2-3
cdr3_aa: ASSVDRAGNTIY; v_call: TRBV5-5; j_call: TRBJ1-3
cdr3_aa: ASSFKQGANEQF; v_call: TRBV11-2; j_call: TRBJ2-1
cdr3_aa: AGGGSRSYAGYT; v_call: TRBV7-9; j_call: TRBJ1-2
cdr3_aa: ATGQAVSYEQY; v_call: TRBV5-4; j_call: TRBJ2-7
cdr3_aa: ASSLGGPPVEQY; v_call: TRBV5-8; j_call: TRBJ2-7
cdr3_aa: ASRIRDRTHREQF; v_call: TRBV5-1; j_call: TRBJ2-1
cdr3_aa: ASSPTGGSYEQY; v_call: TRBV7-3; j_call: TRBJ2-7
cdr3_aa: ASNPGVTDTQY; v_call: TRBV2; j_call: TRBJ2-3
cdr3_aa: ASSDNRDNQPQH; v_call: TRBV6-6; j_call: TRBJ1-5
cdr3_aa: ASSESRTSVSSYNEQF; v_call: TRBV10-2; j_call: TRBJ2-1
cdr3_aa: ASSPSSTDTQY; v_call: TRBV28; j_call: TRBJ2-3
cdr3_aa: ASSRQGADNEQF; v_call: TRBV5-8; j_call: TRBJ2-1
cdr3_aa: ASSLGQGYYGYT; v_call: TRBV5-1; j_call: TRBJ1-2
cdr3_aa: ASSPVEGTDTQY; v_call: TRBV19; j_call: TRBJ2-3
cdr3_aa: ASSSAEAKNIQY; v_call: TRBV6-5; j_call: TRBJ2-4
cdr3_aa: SVDVGAEAF; v_call: TRBV29-1; j_call: TRBJ1-1
cdr3_aa: ASSKVIRVQTDTQY; v_call: TRBV21-1; j_call: TRBJ2-3
cdr3_aa: ASSSRREAKNIQY; v_call: TRBV14; j_call: TRBJ2-4